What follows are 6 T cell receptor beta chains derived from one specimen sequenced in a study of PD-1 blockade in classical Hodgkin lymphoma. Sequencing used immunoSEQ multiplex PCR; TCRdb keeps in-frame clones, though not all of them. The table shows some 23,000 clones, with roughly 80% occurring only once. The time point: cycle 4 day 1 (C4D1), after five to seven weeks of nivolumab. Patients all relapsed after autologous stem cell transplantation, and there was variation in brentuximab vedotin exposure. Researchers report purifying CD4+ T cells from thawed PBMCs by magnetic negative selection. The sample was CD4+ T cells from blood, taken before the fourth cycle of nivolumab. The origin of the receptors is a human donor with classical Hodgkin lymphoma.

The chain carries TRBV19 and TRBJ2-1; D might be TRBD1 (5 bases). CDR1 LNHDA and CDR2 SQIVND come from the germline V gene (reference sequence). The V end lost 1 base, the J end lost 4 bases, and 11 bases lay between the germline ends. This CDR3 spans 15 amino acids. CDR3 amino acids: CASSIVRTLYNEQFF. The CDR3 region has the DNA TGTGCCAGTAGTATAGTAAGGACATTGTACAATGAGCAGTTCTTC. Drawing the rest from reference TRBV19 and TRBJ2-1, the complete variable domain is DGGITQSPKYLFRKEGQNVTLSCEQNLNHDAMYWYRQDPGQGLRLIYYSQIVNDFQKGDIAEGYSVSREKKESFPLTVTSAQKNPTAFYLCASSIVRTLYNEQFFGPGTRLTVL.

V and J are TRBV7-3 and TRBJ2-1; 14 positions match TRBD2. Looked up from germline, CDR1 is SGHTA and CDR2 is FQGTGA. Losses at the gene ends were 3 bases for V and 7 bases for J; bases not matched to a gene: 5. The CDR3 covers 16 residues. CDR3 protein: CASSFGLAGGENEQFF. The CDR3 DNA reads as TGTGCCAGCAGCTTTGGACTAGCGGGGGGCGAGAATGAGCAGTTCTTC. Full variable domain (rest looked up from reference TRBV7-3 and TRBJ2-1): GAGVSQTPSNKVTEKGKYVELRCDPISGHTALYWYRQSLGQGPEFLIYFQGTGAADDSGLPNDRFFAVRPEGSVSTLKIQRTERGDSAVYLCASSFGLAGGENEQFFGPGTRLTVL.

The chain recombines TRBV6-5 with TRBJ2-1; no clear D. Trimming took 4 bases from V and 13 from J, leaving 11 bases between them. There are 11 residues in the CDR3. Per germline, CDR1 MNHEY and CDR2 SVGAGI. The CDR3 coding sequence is TGTGCCAGCAGTTTTCAGGACGGACAGTTCTTC. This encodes CASSFQDGQFF.

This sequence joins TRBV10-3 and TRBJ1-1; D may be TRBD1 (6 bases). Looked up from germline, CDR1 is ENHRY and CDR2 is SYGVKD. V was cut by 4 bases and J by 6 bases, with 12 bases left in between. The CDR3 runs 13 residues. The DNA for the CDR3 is TGTGCCATCAGTGCTGGCCGGGGGCCTGAAGCTTTCTTT. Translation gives CAISAGRGPEAFF.

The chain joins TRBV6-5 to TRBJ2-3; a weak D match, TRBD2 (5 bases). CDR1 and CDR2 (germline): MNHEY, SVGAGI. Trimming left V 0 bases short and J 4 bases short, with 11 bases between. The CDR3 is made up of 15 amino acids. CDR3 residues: CASSYSRDSADTQYF. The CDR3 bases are TGTGCCAGCAGTTACTCGAGAGATAGCGCAGATACGCAGTATTTT.

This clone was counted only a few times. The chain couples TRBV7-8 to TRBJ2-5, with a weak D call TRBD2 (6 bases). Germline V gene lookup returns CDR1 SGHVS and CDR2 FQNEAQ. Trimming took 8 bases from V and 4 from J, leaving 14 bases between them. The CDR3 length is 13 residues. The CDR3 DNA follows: TGTGCCAGCTCGATGACTAGGGGAGAGACCCAGTACTTC. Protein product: CASSMTRGETQYF.